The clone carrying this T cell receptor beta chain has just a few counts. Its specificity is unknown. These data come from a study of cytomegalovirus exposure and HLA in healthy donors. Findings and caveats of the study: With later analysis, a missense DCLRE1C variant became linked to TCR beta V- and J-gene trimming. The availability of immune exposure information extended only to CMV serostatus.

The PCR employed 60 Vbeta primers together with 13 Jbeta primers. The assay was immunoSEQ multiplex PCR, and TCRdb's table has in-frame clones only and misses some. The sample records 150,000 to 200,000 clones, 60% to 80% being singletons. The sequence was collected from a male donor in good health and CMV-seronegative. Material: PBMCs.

The CDR3 spells CASSQDPRLSSGTPSYNEQFF. CDR3 in DNA: TGCGCCAGCAGCCAAGATCCCCGACTAAGTAGCGGAACCCCCTCCTACAATGAGCAGTTCTTC. The chain links TRBV4-1 to TRBJ2-1, with D possibly being TRBD2 (6 bases). The CDR3 loop spans 21 amino acids. The germline V and J ends were trimmed by 0 bases and 0 bases, with 24 bases remaining between them. Germline CDR1 MGHRA, CDR2 YSYEKL.